This TCR beta chain was captured in a study of OX40 agonist ivuxolimab in advanced cancers. Only in-frame clones appear in the TCRdb table, and some are missing; sequencing was by immunoSEQ multiplex PCR. The sample yields around 50,000 clones, around 89% seen once. The CDR3 has 12 residues. V was clipped by 3 bases and J by 4 bases, with 7 bases between them. CDR1 and CDR2 from the germline V gene are LNHDA and SQIVND (reference sequence). The receptor comes from an adult with an advanced solid tumor such as melanoma, head and neck, liver or kidney cancer. The gene calls are TRBV19 and TRBJ2-7; the D gene is possibly TRBD2 (5 bases). Material: CD4+ or CD8+ T cells sorted from blood, obtained in a trial of the OX40 agonist ivuxolimab. The CDR3 here is CASSIPGYEQYF. The CDR3 coding sequence is TGTGCCAGTAGTATCCCGGGGTACGAGCAGTACTTC.